One and the same sample provided the 6 T cell receptor beta chains below, sequenced in a study of cytomegalovirus exposure and HLA in healthy donors. The PCR ran on 60 Vbeta and 13 Jbeta primers. The repertoire was sequenced with immunoSEQ multiplex PCR; TCRdb's copy has only in-frame clones and lacks some. Of about 82,000 clones listed, about 78% are singletons. The sequenced sample consisted of PBMCs. Receptors were obtained from a man over 45 in good health and CMV-seronegative.

The chain couples TRBV5-6 to TRBJ1-1, with 9 bases aligning to TRBD1. Trimming took 0 bases from V and 1 from J; bases not matched to a gene: 1. The germline CDR1 and CDR2 sequences are SGHDT and YYEEEE. The CDR3 length is 15 residues. In DNA form, the CDR3 reads TGTGCCAGCAGCTTGGTGGGACAGGGGAACACTGAAGCTTTCTTT. Translated, it gives CASSLVGQGNTEAFF.

This clone was seen a handful of times. This chain uses TRBV10-2 with TRBJ2-2, with TRBD2 as a possible D gene (5 bases). The CDR3 runs 14 residues. CDR1 and CDR2 from the germline V gene are WSHSY and SAAADI. V lost 7 bases, J lost 4 bases, and 13 bases lay in between. The CDR3 DNA follows: TGCGCCAGCACGGGGTGGCAAGGCACCGGGGAGCTGTTTTTT. Protein sequence: CASTGWQGTGELFF.

V is TRBV4-1 and J is TRBJ2-2; 9 bases map to TRBD1. This CDR3 is 16 amino acids long. J was trimmed by 4 bases and V by 5 bases; bases with no gene match: 8. Per germline, CDR1 MGHRA and CDR2 YSYEKL. The CDR3 spells CASSTRTGDPTGELFF. The DNA of the CDR3 is TGCGCCAGCAGCACCAGGACAGGGGACCCCACCGGGGAGCTGTTTTTT.

This clone was picked up one time. The gene calls are TRBV5-1 and TRBJ1-1; the D is unclear. The CDR3 length is 14 residues. Trimming left V 5 bases short and J 0 bases short, with 11 bases between. Germline CDR1 is SGHRS and CDR2 is YFSETQ. The CDR3 protein is CASSGGLMNTEAFF. DNA of the CDR3: TGCGCCAGCAGTGGCGGCCTTATGAACACTGAAGCTTTCTTT.

The chain links TRBV4-1 to TRBJ2-5; TRBD2 is a possible D gene (6 bases). Looked up from germline, CDR1 is MGHRA and CDR2 is YSYEKL. With 5 bases removed from V and 0 bases from J, the gap between germline ends came to 16 bases. CDR3 length: 16 residues. The CDR3 region has the DNA TGCGCCAGCAGCACGGGACTGGACGGGTACCAAGAGACCCAGTACTTC. It is translated as CASSTGLDGYQETQYF.

V gene TRBV4-2 combines with J gene TRBJ1-3, with D perhaps matching TRBD1 (5 bases). This CDR3 has 16 residues. The germline V and J ends were trimmed by 3 bases and 0 bases, with 12 bases remaining between them. Germline V lookup: CDR1 LGHNA, CDR2 YNFKEQ. This CDR3 is CASSQQQADSGNTIYF. Written as DNA, the CDR3 is TGTGCCAGCAGCCAGCAACAGGCTGACTCTGGAAACACCATATATTTT.